This T cell receptor beta chain was sequenced for a study of CD8 T cells in ankylosing spondylitis. Overall study results and limits: CD8+ by phenotype, disease-linked clones were relatively rare in peripheral blood. According to the report, clones linked to the disease were significantly enriched in matched synovial fluid samples taken from ankylosing spondylitis patients. Ankylosing spondylitis blood appeared to carry a characteristic TCR beta motif of roughly 8 highly homologous variants. Earlier literature documents some of the motif variants in reactive arthritis synovial fluid and blood.

Library preparation for TCR beta used quantitative 5'-RACE with molecular barcodes. TCRdb redid the calling of the 5' RACE reads with MiXCR, one entry per CDR3 protein. The sample includes about 480,000 distinct CDR3 sequences, 15% to 20% of them seen just once. Losses at the gene ends were 5 bases for V and 5 bases for J; bases not matched to a gene: 8. The CDR3 is made up of 16 amino acids. Looked up from germline, CDR1 is SGHRS and CDR2 is YFSETQ. For this clonotype: The antigen remains undetermined.

This rearrangement joins TRBV5-1 to TRBJ2-2; 11 bases match TRBD2. This TCR was recovered from a male donor with ankylosing spondylitis. The sequenced sample consisted of blood, either unsorted or a sorted T cell fraction (not recorded which). The CDR3 DNA is TGCGCCAGCAGTATACTAGCGGGAGATCGGACCGGGGAGCTGTTTTTT. Amino acids: CASSILAGDRTGELFF.